Shown below are 12 T cell receptor beta chains from a single sample sequenced in a study of blood T cells in healthy people across ages. PCR was performed a second time for about 7 to 11 cycles using a sample-barcoded 5' primer and a J-beta primer mix. In TCRdb, the 5' RACE reads were re-called with MiXCR into one record per CDR3 protein. Of over a million distinct CDR3 sequences listed, around two fifths are singletons. Sequences were obtained from blood. These receptors came from a woman aged 18-29 years in good health.

The chain couples TRBV29-1 to TRBJ2-4; D call uncertain. Trimming cost V 1 base and J 13 bases, with 11 bases left between them. Per the germline V gene, CDR1 is SQVTM and CDR2 is ANQGSEA. The CDR3 sequence is 11 residues long. CDR3 in DNA: TGCAGCGTTGAAGTCCGGCAGGAGCAGTACTTC. Amino acids: CSVEVRQEQYF.

The CDR3 spells CASSLDKNNEQFF. The CDR3 DNA reads TGCGCCAGCAGCTTGGACAAAAACAATGAGCAGTTCTTC. This chain links TRBV5-1 with TRBJ2-1; unclear D gene. V was trimmed by 0 bases and J by 5 bases, leaving 6 bases between them. The CDR3 sequence is 13 residues long. Germline values: CDR1 SGHRS, CDR2 YFSETQ.

The rearrangement links TRBV28 to TRBJ2-1, with 10 bases lining up with TRBD2. The ends lost 3 bases at V and 9 bases at J; junction bases unmatched: 5. The CDR3 has 14 residues. The germline gives CDR1 MDHEN, CDR2 SYDVKM. CDR3 nucleotide sequence: TGTGCCAGCAGTTTCAGCGGGGGGGTCTCTGAGCAGTTCTTC. This translates into CASSFSGGVSEQFF.

The chain uses TRBV28 and TRBJ1-1; D may be TRBD1 (5 bases). Deletions cut 3 bases from V and 6 bases from J, with 20 bases between. This CDR3 comprises 16 residues. Germline V CDR1 and CDR2: MDHEN, SYDVKM. The CDR3 nucleotides are TGTGCCAGCAGTTTGCCCTCCTTCGGGGCGGCCGCTGAAGCTTTCTTT. Its translation is CASSLPSFGAAAEAFF.

This clonotype has just one count. This rearrangement joins TRBV2 to TRBJ2-7; D unclear. Looked up from germline, CDR1 is SNHLY and CDR2 is FYNNEI. Trimming took 11 bases from V and 2 from J, leaving 16 bases between them. The CDR3 is 13 amino acids. The CDR3 bases are TGTGCCCTCACGGCTAGGGAACCCTACGAGCAGTACTTC. Its translation: CALTAREPYEQYF. Together with reference TRBV2 and TRBJ2-7, the CDR3 gives the full variable domain: EPEVTQTPSHQVTQMGQEVILRCVPISNHLYFYWYRQILGQKVEFLVSFYNNEISEKSEIFDDQFSVERPDGSNFTLKIRSTKLEDSAMYFCALTAREPYEQYFGPGTRLTVT.

This clonotype was seen a few times. V usage is TRBV7-9 and J usage is TRBJ1-2; possibly TRBD1 for D (5 bases). The V and J ends lost 5 bases and 2 bases respectively, with 15 bases between them. The CDR3 sequence is 15 residues long. The germline V gene has CDR1 SEHNR and CDR2 FQNEAQ (reference sequence). CDR3 loop: CASSPGPGSNYGYTF. The CDR3 DNA is TGTGCCAGCAGCCCCGGGCCAGGGTCAAACTATGGCTACACCTTC.

This clonotype was detected only a few times. The chain combines TRBV20-1 with TRBJ2-7; 10 bases align to TRBD1. Trimming at V came to 7 bases and at J to 5 bases, leaving 20 bases not matched to a gene. The CDR3 runs 17 residues. Germline V gene lookup returns CDR1 DFQATT and CDR2 SNEGSKA (reference sequence). The CDR3 region is CSVLPLLPGQGTHEQYF. DNA of the CDR3: TGCAGTGTCCTCCCCCTACTACCGGGACAGGGGACCCACGAGCAGTACTTC.

V and J are TRBV6-2 or TRBV6-3 and TRBJ2-2, with 10 bases identical to TRBD2. The length of the CDR3 is 14 residues. Germline V gene data show CDR1 as MNHEY and CDR2 as SVGEGT. V trimming: 10 bases; J trimming: 2 bases; junction bases outside the gene matches: 4. The CDR3 region has the DNA TGTGCCACCGCTAGCGGGAGAAACACCGGGGAGCTGTTTTTT. It specifies CATASGRNTGELFF.

This clonotype was counted only a few times. The rearrangement uses TRBV12-3 or TRBV12-4 and TRBJ1-2, with 7 bases identical to TRBD1. The junction had 11 bases not matched to a gene; V was cut back by 4 bases and J by 3 bases. The CDR3 covers 16 residues. The CDR3 here is CASSSGGRGVDYGYTF. CDR3 in DNA: TGTGCCAGCAGTTCAGGGGGGCGTGGGGTGGACTATGGCTACACCTTC.

This clonotype was seen more than once but under ten times. This chain uses TRBV5-1 with TRBJ2-3; possibly TRBD1 or TRBD2 for D (5 bases each). CDR3 length: 14 residues. The V and J ends lost 4 bases and 0 bases respectively, with 9 bases between them. Germline loops: CDR1 SGHRS, CDR2 YFSETQ. CDR3 DNA sequence: TGCGCCAGCAGCCTATGGGACAGCACAGATACGCAGTATTTT. This sequence encodes CASSLWDSTDTQYF.

This clonotype was detected a few times. This chain uses TRBV10-3 with TRBJ1-4, with 7 bases that match TRBD1. The J segment lost 4 bases and the V segment lost 4 bases, leaving 12 bases of the junction unmatched. The CDR3 has 17 amino acids. CDR1 is ENHRY and CDR2 is SYGVKD in the germline V gene. In DNA form, the CDR3 reads TGTGCCATCAGTGCGTCGAGGGGGCTCGGTGGTAATGAAAAACTGTTTTTT. Protein: CAISASRGLGGNEKLFF.

This clonotype turned up a few times. This chain uses TRBV7-2 with TRBJ1-4; D ambiguous. Trimming cost V 2 bases and J 0 bases, with 7 bases left between them. Germline V gene sequence: CDR1 SGHTA, CDR2 FQGNSA. The CDR3 covers 15 residues. The CDR3, as DNA: TGTGCCAGCAGCTTACAGAGCACAACTAATGAAAAACTGTTTTTT. Encoded protein: CASSLQSTTNEKLFF.